The 28 T cell receptor beta chains reported below all come from one sample, sequenced in a study of CD8 T cells in ankylosing spondylitis. Overall study results and limits: Several highly homologous variants made up a TCR beta motif, and this motif appeared characteristic of ankylosing spondylitis blood.

In TCRdb, the 5' RACE reads were re-called with MiXCR into one record per CDR3 protein. The profile covers around 490,000 distinct CDR3 sequences, with approximately 5% appearing a single time and around 3.6% taken by the ten largest. Their recognized antigens are unknown. Sequenced material: blood, either unsorted or a sorted T cell fraction (not recorded which). These receptors were taken from a male donor with ankylosing spondylitis.

This clonotype was observed at least ten times. V is TRBV27 and J is TRBJ2-6; the D gene is possibly TRBD1 (6 bases). The V end was cut by 8 bases, the J end by 1 base, with 12 bases between. The CDR3 covers 15 residues. Germline V lookup: CDR1 MNHEY, CDR2 SMNVEV (reference sequence). CDR3 loop: CASRHTGSGANVLTF. In nucleotides, the CDR3 is TGTGCCAGCCGCCATACAGGGTCTGGGGCCAACGTCCTGACTTTC.

The sample holds many counts of this clonotype. The chain couples TRBV9 to TRBJ2-2; unclear D gene. The CDR3 spans 13 residues. Trimming left V 1 base short and J 2 bases short, with 3 bases between. CDR1 and CDR2 from the germline V gene are SGDLS and YYNGEE. The CDR3 here is CASSVKNTGELFF. The CDR3 DNA sequence: TGTGCCAGCAGCGTAAAAAACACCGGGGAGCTGTTTTTT.

There are many counts of this clonotype. The chain links TRBV7-9 to TRBJ2-7; D is ambiguous. Trimming pared 3 bases from V and 5 bases from J, leaving 14 bases between. The CDR3 spans 14 residues. Germline CDR1 is SEHNR and CDR2 is FQNEAQ (reference sequence). CDR3 in DNA: TGTGCCAGCAGCTTCACCGGGCCCGAGGACGAGCAGTACTTC. Residues: CASSFTGPEDEQYF. The full variable domain, rest sourced from reference TRBV7-9 and TRBJ2-7, is DTGVSQNPRHKITKRGQNVTFRCDPISEHNRLYWYRQTLGQGPEFLTYFQNEAQLEKSRLLSDRFSAERPKGSFSTLEIQRTEQGDSAMYLCASSFTGPEDEQYFGPGTRLTVT.

There are many counts of this clonotype. The CDR3 sequence is CAIPGLITEAFF. Here the CDR3 DNA reads TGTGCCATCCCAGGGTTAATCACTGAAGCTTTCTTT. The chain couples TRBV10-3 to TRBJ1-1; D possibly corresponds to TRBD1 (5 bases). Germline loops: CDR1 ENHRY, CDR2 SYGVKD. The V and J ends lost 8 bases and 4 bases respectively, with 11 bases between them. This CDR3 spans 12 amino acids.

This clonotype has a count of ten or more. V gene TRBV28 combines with J gene TRBJ2-3; D is uncertain. Germline V lookup: CDR1 MDHEN, CDR2 SYDVKM. This CDR3 is built from 14 residues. V dropped 4 bases and J dropped 4 bases, with 12 bases sitting between them. CDR3 nucleotides: TGTGCCAGCAGTTCCCCACGATGGGCAGATACGCAGTATTTT. As protein: CASSSPRWADTQYF. Together with reference TRBV28 and TRBJ2-3, the CDR3 gives the full variable domain: DVKVTQSSRYLVKRTGEKVFLECVQDMDHENMFWYRQDPGLGLRLIYFSYDVKMKEKGDIPEGYSVSREKKERFSLILESASTNQTSMYLCASSSPRWADTQYFGPGTRLTVL.

A note on this clonotype: An end of the junction differs from the germline gene, which may be a read error. This chain links TRBV5-1 with TRBJ2-3; TRBD1 matches at 8 bases. This CDR3 is 16 amino acids long. CDR1 is SGHRS and CDR2 is YFSETQ in the germline V gene. CDR3 in DNA: TGCGCCAGCAGCAATACCGGGACAGGTTCGGAGGATACGCACTATTTT. Its protein product is CASSNTGTGSEDTHYF.

This clonotype was counted many times. The chain has TRBV7-2 and TRBJ2-7; weak D call: TRBD1 (5 bases). CDR1 SGHTA and CDR2 FQGNSA come from the germline V gene. V lost 4 bases to trimming and J lost 2 bases, with 12 bases between them. There are 14 residues in the CDR3. The CDR3 bases are TGTGCCAGCAGCTGGATGGACATTCCCTACGAGCAGTACTTC. This gives the protein CASSWMDIPYEQYF.

Note on this clonotype: A read error may be the cause here, since a much bigger clone is one base away. V gene TRBV5-1 combines with J gene TRBJ2-7; 9 bases line up with TRBD1. V was clipped by 0 bases and J by 1 base; unmatched bases: 2. This CDR3 has 15 amino acids. Germline CDR1 reads SGHRS; CDR2 reads YFSETQ. The CDR3 DNA reads as TGCGCCAGCAGCTTGGACAGGGGGCAGTCCTACGAGCAGTACTTC. Protein product: CASSLDRGQSYEQYF.

Ten or more counts support this clonotype. This sequence joins TRBV20-1 and TRBJ2-1; TRBD2 matches 7 bases. This CDR3 comprises 15 residues. V lost 6 bases to trimming and J lost 0 bases; unmatched junction nucleotides: 8. Germline V lookup: CDR1 DFQATT, CDR2 SNEGSKA (reference sequence). The CDR3: CSAFSGYSSYNEQFF. CDR3 in DNA: TGCAGTGCATTTAGCGGGTACAGCTCCTACAATGAGCAGTTCTTC.

This clonotype has a count of ten or more. V is TRBV15 and J is TRBJ1-4; D may be TRBD1 (5 bases). The CDR3 is 14 amino acids. Per the germline V gene, CDR1 is LNHNV and CDR2 is YYDKDF (reference sequence). The ends were cut back, 5 bases at V and 8 bases at J, with 15 bases in the middle. The CDR3 reads CATSRRQNGEKLFF. Here the CDR3 DNA reads TGTGCCACCAGCCGACGACAGAACGGCGAAAAACTGTTTTTT.

This clonotype was counted only a few times. This chain joins TRBV7-9 and TRBJ2-7, with TRBD2 identical over 8 bases. Germline V CDR1 and CDR2: SEHNR, FQNEAQ (reference sequence). The CDR3 has 14 amino acids. J gave up 5 bases and V 5 bases, and 8 bases lay outside the gene matches. CDR3: CASSPWTSQDEQYF. Written as DNA, the CDR3 is TGTGCCAGCAGCCCGTGGACTAGCCAGGACGAGCAGTACTTC. Full variable domain (rest looked up from reference TRBV7-9 and TRBJ2-7): DTGVSQNPRHKITKRGQNVTFRCDPISEHNRLYWYRQTLGQGPEFLTYFQNEAQLEKSRLLSDRFSAERPKGSFSTLEIQRTEQGDSAMYLCASSPWTSQDEQYFGPGTRLTVT.

This chain links TRBV5-1 with TRBJ2-2; the D gene is possibly TRBD1 (7 bases). V was cut by 5 bases and J by 1 base, with 15 bases left in between. Germline CDR1 reads SGHRS; CDR2 reads YFSETQ. CDR3 length: 16 residues. CDR3 nucleotides: TGCGCCAGCAGTAGCCCGCAGGGGGGGAACACCGGGGAGCTGTTTTTT. The encoded protein is CASSSPQGGNTGELFF.

Many counts were recorded for this clonotype. The chain links TRBV7-2 to TRBJ1-5; D uncertain. Germline lookup yields CDR1 SGHTA and CDR2 FQGNSA. The CDR3 consists of 13 residues. Trimming left V 4 bases short and J 7 bases short, with 11 bases between. The CDR3 protein is CASSSLESQPQHF. CDR3 nucleotides: TGTGCCAGCAGCTCCCTGGAGAGCCAGCCCCAGCATTTT.

This clonotype was detected many times. The J gene is TRBJ2-5, the V gene TRBV12-3 or TRBV12-4; a possible D gene is TRBD2 (5 bases). The CDR3 loop spans 14 amino acids. V shed 5 bases and J shed 4 bases, with 14 bases lying between them. CDR3 sequence: CASSPSLGGETQYF. The DNA for the CDR3 is TGTGCCAGCAGTCCATCGCTAGGAGGAGAGACCCAGTACTTC.

There are a few counts of this clonotype. The chain recombines TRBV10-3 with TRBJ2-7, with 9 bases aligning to TRBD2. The CDR3 has 13 residues. With 6 bases clipped from V and 3 bases from J, the junction kept 3 bases outside the gene matches. Germline V CDR1 and CDR2: ENHRY, SYGVKD. As DNA, the CDR3 is TGTGCCATCAGGGGACTAGCCGGCTACGAGCAGTACTTC. Encoded protein: CAIRGLAGYEQYF.

This clonotype was observed at least ten times. The J gene is TRBJ1-1, the V gene TRBV5-1; D is undetermined. Germline V gives CDR1 SGHRS, CDR2 YFSETQ. Trimming removed 0 bases at V and 0 bases at J, with 12 bases between. The CDR3 runs 16 residues. In DNA, the CDR3 is TGCGCCAGCAGCTTGGCTGGTGGAGCGCTGAACACTGAAGCTTTCTTT. Protein product: CASSLAGGALNTEAFF.

A remark on this clonotype: An end of the junction does not agree with germline; a read error may underlie this. This chain joins TRBV5-3 and TRBJ2-7, with D uncertain. TRBV5-3 is placed among ORFs of uncertain function. The CDR3 has 13 residues. The DNA of the CDR3 is TGTGCCAGGAGCTTGGGGTTCTTCTACGAGCAGTACTTC. Its protein product is CARSLGFFYEQYF.

Many counts were recorded for this clonotype. V is TRBV20-1 and J is TRBJ2-5, with 7 bases lining up with TRBD1. The CDR3 is 12 residues long. J lost 5 bases, V lost 5 bases, and 5 bases had no gene match. Per germline, CDR1 DFQATT and CDR2 SNEGSKA (reference sequence). CDR3 protein: CSAATGVETQYF. CDR3 sequence (DNA): TGCAGTGCTGCTACAGGGGTGGAGACCCAGTACTTC.

The chain joins TRBV24-1 to TRBJ2-5; a weak D match, TRBD2 (5 bases). The CDR3 runs to 13 residues. V lost 7 bases and J lost 2, with 10 bases in between. In germline, CDR1 is KGHDR, CDR2 SFDVKD. The CDR3 here is CATSLGGQETQYF. The CDR3 DNA reads TGTGCCACCAGCCTAGGAGGTCAAGAGACCCAGTACTTC.

This clonotype appeared many times. J is TRBJ1-4 and V is TRBV7-8; possible D gene TRBD1, 5 bases. Per the germline V gene, CDR1 is SGHVS and CDR2 is FQNEAQ. The germline V and J ends were trimmed by 4 bases and 4 bases, with 10 bases remaining between them. The CDR3 has 14 amino acids. This chain's CDR3 is CASSYQGSNEKLFF. The CDR3 bases are TGTGCCAGCAGCTACCAGGGAAGTAATGAAAAACTGTTTTTT.

This clonotype was recorded a few times. V is TRBV15 and J is TRBJ2-3; TRBD1 is a possible D gene (6 bases). V was shortened by 1 base and J by 1 base, with 12 bases between the two germline ends. Per germline, CDR1 LNHNV and CDR2 YYDKDF (reference sequence). The CDR3 sequence is 16 residues long. CDR3 DNA sequence: TGTGCCACCAGCAGAGGTGGGGGCAGGGGCACAGATACGCAGTATTTT. Protein sequence: CATSRGGGRGTDTQYF.

This clonotype was seen repeatedly, ten times or more. The chain carries TRBV5-1 and TRBJ1-4; TRBD1 aligns across 11 bases. This CDR3 spans 15 amino acids. Trimming at V came to 3 bases and at J to 4 bases, leaving 2 bases not matched to a gene. CDR1 is SGHRS, CDR2 YFSETQ, per germline. CDR3 residues: CASSSGTGGNEKLFF. The CDR3 nucleotides read TGCGCCAGCAGCTCCGGGACAGGGGGTAATGAAAAACTGTTTTTT.

This clonotype was counted many times. This chain joins TRBV20-1 and TRBJ2-7; 10 bases are a match to TRBD2. From germline, CDR1 is DFQATT and CDR2 SNEGSKA (reference sequence). The CDR3 extends over 13 amino acids. Trimming removed 5 bases from V and 3 bases from J; junction bases left unmatched: 4. The CDR3: CSAGTSAHYEQYF. CDR3 DNA: TGCAGTGCTGGGACTAGCGCTCACTACGAGCAGTACTTC.

This clonotype has ten or more counts. The chain has TRBV7-2 and TRBJ2-3; 9 bases match TRBD2. Germline V gene sequence: CDR1 SGHTA, CDR2 FQGNSA. V trimming: 8 bases; J trimming: 7 bases; junction bases outside the gene matches: 7. CDR3 size: 13 residues. CDR3 in amino acids: CASCGRAMNTQYF. In DNA, the CDR3 is TGTGCCAGCTGCGGGAGGGCCATGAATACGCAGTATTTT.

At least ten counts were recorded for this clonotype. This sequence joins TRBV4-3 and TRBJ2-2; D is possibly TRBD2 (6 bases). Germline V gene data show CDR1 as LGHNA and CDR2 as YSLEER. The CDR3 has 18 residues. Trimming pared 3 bases from V and 2 bases from J, leaving 19 bases between. The CDR3 DNA sequence: TGCGCCAGCAGCCACGCCCCGGGAGCACACTTTAACACCGGGGAGCTGTTTTTT. Protein: CASSHAPGAHFNTGELFF.

This clonotype has a count of ten or more. The V call is TRBV18, the J call TRBJ2-1; perhaps TRBD1 as D (6 bases). CDR3 length: 16 residues. V was trimmed by 0 bases and J by 3 bases, leaving 12 bases between them. CDR1 and CDR2 (germline): KGHSH, LQKENI. CDR3 loop: CASSPPSRDIYNEQFF. The CDR3 bases are TGTGCCAGCTCACCACCAAGCCGGGACATCTACAATGAGCAGTTCTTC. Complete variable domain (other parts from reference TRBV18 and TRBJ2-1): NAGVMQNPRHLVRRRGQEARLRCSPMKGHSHVYWYRQLPEEGLKFMVYLQKENIIDESGMPKERFSAEFPKEGPSILRIQQVVRGDSAAYFCASSPPSRDIYNEQFFGPGTRLTVL.

Only a few counts were recorded for this clonotype. V and J are TRBV15 and TRBJ2-5; D is uncertain. Deletions cut 5 bases from V and 1 base from J, with 8 bases between. The germline CDR1 and CDR2 sequences are LNHNV and YYDKDF (reference sequence). This CDR3 is built from 13 residues. In nucleotides, the CDR3 is TGTGCCACCAGCTCCGGTCCCCAAGAGACCCAGTACTTC. Translation: CATSSGPQETQYF.

This clonotype was recorded a few times. The chain combines TRBV5-1 with TRBJ1-1; D is ambiguous. The CDR3 consists of 15 residues. The V gene's germline CDR1 is SGHRS and CDR2 YFSETQ. V lost 4 bases, J lost 1 base, and 14 bases lay in between. For the CDR3, the DNA is TGCGCCAGCAGCCGGGAACACCTCAAGAACACTGAAGCTTTCTTT. Translating gives CASSREHLKNTEAFF.